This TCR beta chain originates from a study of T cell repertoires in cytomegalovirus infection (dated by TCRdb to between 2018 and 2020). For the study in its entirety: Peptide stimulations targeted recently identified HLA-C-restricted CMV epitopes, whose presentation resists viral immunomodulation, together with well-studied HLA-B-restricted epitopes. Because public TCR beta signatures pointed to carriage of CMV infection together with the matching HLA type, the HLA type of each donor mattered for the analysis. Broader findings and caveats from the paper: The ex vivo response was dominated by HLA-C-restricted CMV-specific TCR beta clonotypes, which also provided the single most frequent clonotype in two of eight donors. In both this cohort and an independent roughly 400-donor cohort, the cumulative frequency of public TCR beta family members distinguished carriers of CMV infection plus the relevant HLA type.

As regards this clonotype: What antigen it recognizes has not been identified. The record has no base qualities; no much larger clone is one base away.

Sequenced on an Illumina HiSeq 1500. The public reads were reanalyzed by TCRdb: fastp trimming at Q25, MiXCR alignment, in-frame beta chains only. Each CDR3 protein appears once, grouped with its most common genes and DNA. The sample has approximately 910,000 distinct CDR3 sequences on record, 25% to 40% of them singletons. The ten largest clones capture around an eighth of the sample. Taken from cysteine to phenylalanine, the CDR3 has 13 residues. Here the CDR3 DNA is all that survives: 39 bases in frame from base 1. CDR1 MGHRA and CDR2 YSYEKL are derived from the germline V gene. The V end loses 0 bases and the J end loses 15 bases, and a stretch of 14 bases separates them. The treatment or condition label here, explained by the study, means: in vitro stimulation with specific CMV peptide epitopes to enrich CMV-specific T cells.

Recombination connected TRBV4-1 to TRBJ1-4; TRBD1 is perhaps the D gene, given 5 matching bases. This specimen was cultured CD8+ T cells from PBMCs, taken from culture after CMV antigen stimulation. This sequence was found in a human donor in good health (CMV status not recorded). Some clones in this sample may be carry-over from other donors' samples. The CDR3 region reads CASSQDSPQGLFF. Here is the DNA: TGCGCCAGCAGCCAAGACAGTCCCCAGGGATTGTTTTTT.